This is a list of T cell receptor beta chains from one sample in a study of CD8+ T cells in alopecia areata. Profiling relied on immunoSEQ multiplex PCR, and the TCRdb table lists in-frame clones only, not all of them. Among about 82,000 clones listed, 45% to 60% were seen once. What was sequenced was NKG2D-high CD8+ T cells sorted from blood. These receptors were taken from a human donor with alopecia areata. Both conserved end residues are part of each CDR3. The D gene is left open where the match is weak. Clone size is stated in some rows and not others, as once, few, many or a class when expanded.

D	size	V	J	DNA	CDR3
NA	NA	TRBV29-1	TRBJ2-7	TGCAGCGTTGAAAAGGGTATCTCCTACGAGCAGTACTTC	CSVEKGISYEQYF
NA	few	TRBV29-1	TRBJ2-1	TGCAGCGTGACTTCCGGAGTCGACAATGAGCAGTTCTTC	CSVTSGVDNEQFF
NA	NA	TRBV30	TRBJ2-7	TGTGCCTGGGACTCTCGGGCCGGGTACGAGCAGTACTTC	CAWDSRAGYEQYF
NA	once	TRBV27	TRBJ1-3	TGTGCCAGCAGTTTCAGCTCTGGAAACACCATATATTTT	CASSFSSGNTIYF
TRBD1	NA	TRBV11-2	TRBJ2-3	TGTGCCAGCAGCCCCCGAGGGGGCGCGACAGATACGCAGTATTTT	CASSPRGGATDTQYF
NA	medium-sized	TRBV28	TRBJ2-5	TGTGCCAGCAGGGGGGAGACCCAGTACTTC	CASRGETQYF
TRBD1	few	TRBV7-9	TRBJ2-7	TGTGCCAGCAGCTTAGATTGGGACAGGGATTACGAGCAGTACTTC	CASSLDWDRDYEQYF
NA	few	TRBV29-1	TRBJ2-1	TGCAGCGTTGATCTTACAAACAATGAGCAGTTCTTC	CSVDLTNNEQFF
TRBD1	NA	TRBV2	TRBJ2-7	TGTGCCAGCAGTGAAGCGCAAACAGGGGCCGTGAGTGAGCAGTACTTC	CASSEAQTGAVSEQYF
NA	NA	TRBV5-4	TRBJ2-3	TGTGCCAGCAGCTCGTCAGGGACAGATACGCAGTATTTT	CASSSSGTDTQYF
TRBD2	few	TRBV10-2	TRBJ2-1	TGCGCCAGCAGCTCGACTAGCGGGGCCTATGAGCAGTTCTTC	CASSSTSGAYEQFF
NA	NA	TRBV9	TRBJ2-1	TGTGCCAGCAGCGTAGCGGCCGGGTATGAGCAGTTCTTC	CASSVAAGYEQFF
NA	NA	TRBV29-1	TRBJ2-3	TGCAGCGTTGAAAGGCCGGGAAGGACAGATACGCAGTATTTT	CSVERPGRTDTQYF
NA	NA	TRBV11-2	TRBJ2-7	TGTGCCAGCAGCTTAGGATCCGAGCAGTACTTC	CASSLGSEQYF
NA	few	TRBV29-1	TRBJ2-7	TGCAGCGTTTCAGGGAGCTCCTACGAGCAGTACTTC	CSVSGSSYEQYF
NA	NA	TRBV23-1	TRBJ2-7	TGCGCCAGCAGTCACGGACAGTCCTACGAGCAGTACTTC	CASSHGQSYEQYF
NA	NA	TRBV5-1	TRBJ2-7	TGCGCCAGCAGCTTGGCGCAGGGCTACGAGCAGTACTTC	CASSLAQGYEQYF
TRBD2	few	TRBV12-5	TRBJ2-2	TGTGCTAGTGCGCGAAGCGGGGGCCGGAACACCGGGGAGCTGTTTTTT	CASARSGGRNTGELFF
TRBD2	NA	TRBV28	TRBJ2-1	TGTGCCAGCAGTATCTTAGCGGGGGGGCCCTACAATGAGCAGTTCTTC	CASSILAGGPYNEQFF
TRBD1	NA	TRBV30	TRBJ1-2	TGTGCCTGGAGCCCGGGACAGGGTTTAGTTGGCTACACCTTC	CAWSPGQGLVGYTF
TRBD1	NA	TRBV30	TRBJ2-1	TGTGCCTGGAGCGCGGGGACAGGGACCTACAATGAGCAGTTCTTC	CAWSAGTGTYNEQFF
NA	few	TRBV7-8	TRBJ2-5	TGTGCCAGCAGCTTAAGTGTGACAGTCCAAGAGACCCAGTACTTC	CASSLSVTVQETQYF
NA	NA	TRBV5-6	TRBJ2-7	TGTGCCAGCAGCTCACTATCTTACGAGCAGTACTTC	CASSSLSYEQYF
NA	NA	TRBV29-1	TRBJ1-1	TGCAGCGCTGCTGGGGGCGCGGTGACTGAAGCTTTCTTT	CSAAGGAVTEAFF
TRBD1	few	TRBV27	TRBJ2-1	TGTGCCAGCAGTTTAACTCGGACAGGGCTTGAGCAGTTCTTC	CASSLTRTGLEQFF
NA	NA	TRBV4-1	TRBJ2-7	TGCGCCAGCAGCCAATACGGGATTACCTACGAGCAGTACTTC	CASSQYGITYEQYF
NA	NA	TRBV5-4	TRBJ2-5	TGTGCCAGCAGCTTGAACCAGGGAGAGACCCAGTACTTC	CASSLNQGETQYF
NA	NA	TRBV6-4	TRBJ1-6	TGTGCCAGCAGTGACTCTGCCGGGTTTCCACCCCTCCACTTT	CASSDSAGFPPLHF
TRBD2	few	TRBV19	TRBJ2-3	TGTGCCAGTAGTTCACGACTAGCGGGCACAGATACGCAGTATTTT	CASSSRLAGTDTQYF
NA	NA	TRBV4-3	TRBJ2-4	TGCGCCAGCAGCCAAGTGGGGAGCGGAAACATTCAGTACTTC	CASSQVGSGNIQYF
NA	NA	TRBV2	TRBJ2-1	TGTGTGCGCGGTAGCTCCTACAATGAGCAGTTCTTC	CVRGSSYNEQFF
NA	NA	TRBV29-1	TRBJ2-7	TGCAGCGTTTTCGCCTACGAGCAGTACTTC	CSVFAYEQYF
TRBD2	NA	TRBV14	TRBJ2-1	TGTGCCAGCAGTCGTACGACTAGCGGGACCAACAATGAGCAGTTCTTC	CASSRTTSGTNNEQFF
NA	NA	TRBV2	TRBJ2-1	TGTGCCAACTTACTAGCCGGGCCTTCCGGAGGCAATGAGCAGTTCTTC	CANLLAGPSGGNEQFF
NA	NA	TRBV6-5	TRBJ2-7	TGTGCCAGCAAGGAAAGGGAAAGCTACGAGCAGTACTTC	CASKERESYEQYF
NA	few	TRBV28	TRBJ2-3	TGTGCCAGCAGTTTATTACCGGGGGAGATGACAGATACGCAGTATTTT	CASSLLPGEMTDTQYF
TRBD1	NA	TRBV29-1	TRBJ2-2	TGCAGCGTACCGGGACAGGGGGCCGGGGAGCTGTTTTTT	CSVPGQGAGELFF
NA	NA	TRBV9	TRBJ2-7	TGTGCCAGCAGCGTAGATGACAGTACTACCTACGAGCAGTACTTC	CASSVDDSTTYEQYF
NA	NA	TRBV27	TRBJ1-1	TGTGCCAGCAGTTCACAGGCCGGGAACACTGAAGCTTTCTTT	CASSSQAGNTEAFF
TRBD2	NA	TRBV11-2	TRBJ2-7	TGTGCCAGCAGCTTATCCCTAGCGGGGGGGTACGAGCAGTACTTC	CASSLSLAGGYEQYF
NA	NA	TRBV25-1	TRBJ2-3	TGTGCCAGCAGTGAAAGCACAGATACGCAGTATTTT	CASSESTDTQYF
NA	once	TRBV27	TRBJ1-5	TGTGCCAGCAGCCCATTTGATGATGGCCAGCCCCAGCATTTT	CASSPFDDGQPQHF
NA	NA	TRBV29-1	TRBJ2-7	TGCAGCGTTGAACTGACGGAAACGGACCCCTACGAGCAGTACTTC	CSVELTETDPYEQYF
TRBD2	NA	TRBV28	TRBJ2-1	TGTGCCAGCAGTTTACTAGCGGGGGTCAATGAGCAGTTCTTC	CASSLLAGVNEQFF
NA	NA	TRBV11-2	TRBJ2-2	TGTGCCAGCAGCTTAGATTCCTCCGGGGAGCTGTTTTTT	CASSLDSSGELFF
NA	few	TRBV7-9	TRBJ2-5	TGTGCCAGCAGTCTTTCCGGGGGCCGGCAAGAGACCCAGTACTTC	CASSLSGGRQETQYF
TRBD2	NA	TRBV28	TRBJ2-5	TGTGCCAGCAGTTTTGGGACTACCCAAGAGACCCAGTACTTC	CASSFGTTQETQYF